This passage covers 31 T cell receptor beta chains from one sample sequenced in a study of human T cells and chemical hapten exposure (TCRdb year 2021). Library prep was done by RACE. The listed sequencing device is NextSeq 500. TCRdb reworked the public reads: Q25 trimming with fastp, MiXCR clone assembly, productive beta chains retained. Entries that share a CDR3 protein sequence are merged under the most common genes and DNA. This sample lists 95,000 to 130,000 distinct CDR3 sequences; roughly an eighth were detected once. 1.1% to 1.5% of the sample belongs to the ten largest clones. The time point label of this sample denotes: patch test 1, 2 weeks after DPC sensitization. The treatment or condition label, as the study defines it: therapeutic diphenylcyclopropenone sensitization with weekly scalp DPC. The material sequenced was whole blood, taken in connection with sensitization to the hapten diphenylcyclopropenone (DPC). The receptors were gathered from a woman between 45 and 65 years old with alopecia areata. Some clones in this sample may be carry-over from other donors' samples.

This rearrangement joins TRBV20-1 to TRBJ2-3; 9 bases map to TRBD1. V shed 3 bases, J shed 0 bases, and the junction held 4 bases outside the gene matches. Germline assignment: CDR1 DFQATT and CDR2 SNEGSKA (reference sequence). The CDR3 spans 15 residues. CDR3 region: CSARGTGTSTDTQYF. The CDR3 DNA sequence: TGCAGTGCTAGGGGGACAGGGACTAGCACAGATACGCAGTATTTT.

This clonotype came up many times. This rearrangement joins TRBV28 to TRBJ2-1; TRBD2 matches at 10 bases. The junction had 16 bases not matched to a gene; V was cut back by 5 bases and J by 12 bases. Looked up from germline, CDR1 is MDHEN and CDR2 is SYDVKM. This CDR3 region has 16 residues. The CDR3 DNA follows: TGTGCCAGCAGTCAAGGACTAGCGGACCCCATTCGTCGGCAGTTCTTC. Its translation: CASSQGLADPIRRQFF.

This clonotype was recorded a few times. CDR3 in amino acids: CSVEPDTGNTIYF. The CDR3, as DNA: TGCAGCGTTGAACCTGATACTGGAAACACCATATATTTT. The genes are TRBV29-1 and TRBJ1-3; D not resolved. The CDR3 consists of 13 residues. V dropped 2 bases and J dropped 2 bases, with 7 bases sitting between them. CDR1 and CDR2 (germline): SQVTM, ANQGSEA.

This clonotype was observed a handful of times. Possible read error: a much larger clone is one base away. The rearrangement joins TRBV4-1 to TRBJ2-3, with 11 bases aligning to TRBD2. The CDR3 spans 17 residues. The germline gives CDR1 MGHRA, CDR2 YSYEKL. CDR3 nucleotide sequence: TGCGTCAGCAGCCTGGAGCCACTAGCGGGAGACACAGATACGCAGTATTTT. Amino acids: CVSSLEPLAGDTDTQYF.

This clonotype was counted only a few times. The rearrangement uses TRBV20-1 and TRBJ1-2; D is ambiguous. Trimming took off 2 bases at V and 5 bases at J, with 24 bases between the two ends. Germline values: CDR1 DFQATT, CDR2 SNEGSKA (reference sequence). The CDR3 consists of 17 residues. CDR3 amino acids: CSARSAGLTTNWYGYTF. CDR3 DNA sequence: TGCAGTGCTAGATCGGCTGGGTTGACAACTAATTGGTATGGCTACACCTTC.

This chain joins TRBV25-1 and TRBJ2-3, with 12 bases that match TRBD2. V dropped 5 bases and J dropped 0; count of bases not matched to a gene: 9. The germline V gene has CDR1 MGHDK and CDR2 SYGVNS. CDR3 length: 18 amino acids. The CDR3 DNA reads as TGTGCCAGCAGTCCGACCCCCGGGACTAGCGGGAGCACAGATACGCAGTATTTT. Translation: CASSPTPGTSGSTDTQYF.

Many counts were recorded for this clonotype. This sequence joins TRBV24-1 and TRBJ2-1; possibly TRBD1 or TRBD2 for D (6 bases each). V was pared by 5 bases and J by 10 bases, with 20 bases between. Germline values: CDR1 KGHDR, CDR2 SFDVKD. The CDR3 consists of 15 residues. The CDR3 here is CATSALRGGMWEQFF. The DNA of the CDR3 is TGTGCCACCAGTGCCCTGCGAGGGGGGATGTGGGAGCAGTTCTTC.

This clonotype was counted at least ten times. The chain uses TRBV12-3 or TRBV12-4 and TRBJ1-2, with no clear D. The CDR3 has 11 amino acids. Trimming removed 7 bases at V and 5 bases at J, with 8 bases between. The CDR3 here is CASTVGYGYTF. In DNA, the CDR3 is TGTGCCAGCACTGTGGGGTATGGCTACACCTTC.

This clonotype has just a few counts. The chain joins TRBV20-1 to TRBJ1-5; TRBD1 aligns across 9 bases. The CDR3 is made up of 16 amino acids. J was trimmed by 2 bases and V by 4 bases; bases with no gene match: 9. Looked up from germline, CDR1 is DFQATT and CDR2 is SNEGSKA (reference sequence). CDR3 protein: CSATNRGHNGNQPQHF. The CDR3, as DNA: TGCAGTGCTACGAACAGGGGGCATAACGGCAATCAGCCCCAGCATTTT.

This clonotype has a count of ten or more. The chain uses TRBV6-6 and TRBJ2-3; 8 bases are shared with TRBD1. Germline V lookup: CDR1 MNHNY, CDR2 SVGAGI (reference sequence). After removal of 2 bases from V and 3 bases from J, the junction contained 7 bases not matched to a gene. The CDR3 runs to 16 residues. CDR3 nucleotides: TGTGCCAGCAGTTACGGAAATCAGGGGGCAACAGATACGCAGTATTTT. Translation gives CASSYGNQGATDTQYF.

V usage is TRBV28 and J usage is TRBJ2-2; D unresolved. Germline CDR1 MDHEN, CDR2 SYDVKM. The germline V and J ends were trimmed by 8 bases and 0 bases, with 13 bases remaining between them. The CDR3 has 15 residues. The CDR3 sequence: CASQVSGANTGELFF. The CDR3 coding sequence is TGTGCCAGCCAAGTCAGTGGAGCGAACACCGGGGAGCTGTTTTTT. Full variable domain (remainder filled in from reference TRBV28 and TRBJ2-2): DVKVTQSSRYLVKRTGEKVFLECVQDMDHENMFWYRQDPGLGLRLIYFSYDVKMKEKGDIPEGYSVSREKKERFSLILESASTNQTSMYLCASQVSGANTGELFFGEGSRLTVL.

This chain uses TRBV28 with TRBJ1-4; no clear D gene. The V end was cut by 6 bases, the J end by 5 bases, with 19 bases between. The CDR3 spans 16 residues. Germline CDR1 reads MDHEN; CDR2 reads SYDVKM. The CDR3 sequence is CASSQPSGSSNEKLFF. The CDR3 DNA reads TGTGCCAGCAGCCAACCCTCCGGCAGTTCGAATGAAAAACTGTTTTTT.

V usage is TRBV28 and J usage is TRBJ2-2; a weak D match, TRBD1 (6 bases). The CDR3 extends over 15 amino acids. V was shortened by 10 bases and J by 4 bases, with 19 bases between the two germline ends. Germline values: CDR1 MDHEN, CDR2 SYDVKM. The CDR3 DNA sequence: TGTGCCACAACGCGCCAGGGGCTCGGCACCGGGGAGCTGTTTTTT. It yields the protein CATTRQGLGTGELFF.

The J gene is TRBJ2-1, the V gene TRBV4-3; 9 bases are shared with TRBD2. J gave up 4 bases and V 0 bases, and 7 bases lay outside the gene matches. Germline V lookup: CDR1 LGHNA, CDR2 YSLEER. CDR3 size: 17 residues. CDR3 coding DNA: TGCGCCAGCAGCCAAGATGATGTGAGCGGGGGGTACAATGAGCAGTTCTTC. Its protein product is CASSQDDVSGGYNEQFF.

The CDR3 sequence is CASSPGVNEQFF. CDR3 coding DNA: TGTGCCAGCAGCCCGGGAGTCAATGAGCAGTTCTTC. The chain carries TRBV6-1 and TRBJ2-1; TRBD2 might be the D (6 bases). The V gene's germline CDR1 is MNHNS and CDR2 SASEGT. This CDR3 has 12 amino acids. The V end lost 6 bases, the J end lost 6 bases, and 9 bases lay between the germline ends.

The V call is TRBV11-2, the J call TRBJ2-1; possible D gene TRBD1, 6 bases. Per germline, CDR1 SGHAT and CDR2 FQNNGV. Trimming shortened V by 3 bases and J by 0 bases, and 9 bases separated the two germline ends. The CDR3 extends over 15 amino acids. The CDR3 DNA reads TGTGCCAGCAGCTTTCGGACAGTCTCCTACAATGAGCAGTTCTTC. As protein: CASSFRTVSYNEQFF.

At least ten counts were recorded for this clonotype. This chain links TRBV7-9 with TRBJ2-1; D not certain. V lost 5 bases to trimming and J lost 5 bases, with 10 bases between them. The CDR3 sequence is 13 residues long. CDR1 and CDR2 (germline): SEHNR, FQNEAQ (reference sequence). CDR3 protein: CASSLTPDNEQFF. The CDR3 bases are TGTGCCAGCAGCCTAACACCGGACAATGAGCAGTTCTTC.

The CDR3 DNA sequence: TGCGCCAGCAGCCATAGAGGGGGTTATGGCTACACCTTC. This sequence encodes CASSHRGGYGYTF. The V gene is TRBV4-3, the J gene TRBJ1-2, with a possible D match to TRBD1 (6 bases). Trimming left V 3 bases short and J 5 bases short, with 10 bases between. This CDR3 has 13 amino acids. Germline V gene data show CDR1 as LGHNA and CDR2 as YSLEER.

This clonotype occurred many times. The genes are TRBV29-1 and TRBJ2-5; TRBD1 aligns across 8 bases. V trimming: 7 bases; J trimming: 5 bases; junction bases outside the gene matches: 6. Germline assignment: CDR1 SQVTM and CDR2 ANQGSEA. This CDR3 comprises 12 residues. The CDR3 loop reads CSGGQVAETQYF. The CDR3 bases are TGCAGCGGGGGACAGGTAGCTGAGACCCAGTACTTC. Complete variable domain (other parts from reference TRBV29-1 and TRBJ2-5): SAVISQKPSRDICQRGTSLTIQCQVDSQVTMMFWYRQQPGQSLTLIATANQGSEATYESGFVIDKFPISRPNLTFSTLTVSNMSPEDSSIYLCSGGQVAETQYFGPGTRLLVL.

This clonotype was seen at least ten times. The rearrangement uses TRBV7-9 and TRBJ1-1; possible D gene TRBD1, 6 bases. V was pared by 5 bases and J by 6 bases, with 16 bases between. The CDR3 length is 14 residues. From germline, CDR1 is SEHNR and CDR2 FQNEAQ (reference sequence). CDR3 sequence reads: CASSLDRSVAEAFF. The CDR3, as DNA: TGTGCCAGCAGCCTAGACAGGTCGGTCGCTGAAGCTTTCTTT. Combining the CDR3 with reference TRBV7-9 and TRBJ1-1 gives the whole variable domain DTGVSQNPRHKITKRGQNVTFRCDPISEHNRLYWYRQTLGQGPEFLTYFQNEAQLEKSRLLSDRFSAERPKGSFSTLEIQRTEQGDSAMYLCASSLDRSVAEAFFGQGTRLTVV.

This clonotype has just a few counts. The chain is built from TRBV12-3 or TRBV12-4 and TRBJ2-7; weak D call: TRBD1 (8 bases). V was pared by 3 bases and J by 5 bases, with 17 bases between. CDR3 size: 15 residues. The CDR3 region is CASSLRGQGGNEQYF. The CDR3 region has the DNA TGTGCCAGCAGTTTGAGAGGACAGGGAGGGAACGAGCAGTACTTC.

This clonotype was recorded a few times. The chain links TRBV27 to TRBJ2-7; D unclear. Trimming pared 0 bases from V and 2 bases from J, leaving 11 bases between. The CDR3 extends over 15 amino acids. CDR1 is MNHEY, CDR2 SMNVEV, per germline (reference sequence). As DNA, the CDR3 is TGTGCCAGCAGTTTATCGGCCCTAGAAGCCTACGAGCAGTACTTC. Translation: CASSLSALEAYEQYF.

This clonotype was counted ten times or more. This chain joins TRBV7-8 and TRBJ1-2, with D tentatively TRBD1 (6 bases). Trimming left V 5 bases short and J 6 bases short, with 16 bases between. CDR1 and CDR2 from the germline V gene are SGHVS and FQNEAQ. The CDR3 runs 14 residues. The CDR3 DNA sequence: TGTGCCAGCAGCCTTAACAGGGCGGCTAATGGCTACACCTTC. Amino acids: CASSLNRAANGYTF.

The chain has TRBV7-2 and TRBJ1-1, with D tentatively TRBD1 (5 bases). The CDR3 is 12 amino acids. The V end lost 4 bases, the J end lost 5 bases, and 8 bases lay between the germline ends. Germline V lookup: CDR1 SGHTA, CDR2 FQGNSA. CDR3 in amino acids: CASSYRGTEAFF. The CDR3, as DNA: TGTGCCAGCAGCTATAGGGGAACTGAAGCTTTCTTT.

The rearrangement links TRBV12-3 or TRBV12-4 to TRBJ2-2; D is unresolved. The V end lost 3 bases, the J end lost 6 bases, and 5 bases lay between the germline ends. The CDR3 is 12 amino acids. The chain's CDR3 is CASSFGSGELFF. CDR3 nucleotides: TGTGCCAGCAGTTTCGGGTCCGGGGAGCTGTTTTTT.

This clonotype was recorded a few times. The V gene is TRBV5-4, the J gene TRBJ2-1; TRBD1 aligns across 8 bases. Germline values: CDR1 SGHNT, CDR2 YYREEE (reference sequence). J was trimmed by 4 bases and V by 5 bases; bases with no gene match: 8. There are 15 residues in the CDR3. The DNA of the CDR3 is TGTGCCAGCAGTTTCGACAGGGGTGCTTACAATGAGCAGTTCTTC. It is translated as CASSFDRGAYNEQFF.

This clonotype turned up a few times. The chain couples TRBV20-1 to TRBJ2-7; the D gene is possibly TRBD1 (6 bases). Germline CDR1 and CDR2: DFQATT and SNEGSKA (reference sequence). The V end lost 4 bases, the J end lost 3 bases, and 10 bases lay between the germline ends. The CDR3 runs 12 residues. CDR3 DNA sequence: TGCAGTGCTAAAGGACAGAACTACGAGCAGTACTTC. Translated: CSAKGQNYEQYF.

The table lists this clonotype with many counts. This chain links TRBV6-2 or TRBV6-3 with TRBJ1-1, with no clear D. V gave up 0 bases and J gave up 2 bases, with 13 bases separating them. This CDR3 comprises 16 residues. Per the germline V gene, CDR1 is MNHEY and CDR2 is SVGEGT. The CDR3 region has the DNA TGTGCCAGCAGTTACTCCCGGCAGGCGATAAACACTGAAGCTTTCTTT. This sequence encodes CASSYSRQAINTEAFF.

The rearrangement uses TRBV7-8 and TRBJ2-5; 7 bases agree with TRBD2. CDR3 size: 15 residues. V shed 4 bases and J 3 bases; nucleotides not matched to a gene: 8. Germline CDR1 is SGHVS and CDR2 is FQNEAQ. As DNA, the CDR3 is TGTGCCAGCAGCTCGGTTCGGGGGACTAAAGAGACCCAGTACTTC. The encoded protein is CASSSVRGTKETQYF.

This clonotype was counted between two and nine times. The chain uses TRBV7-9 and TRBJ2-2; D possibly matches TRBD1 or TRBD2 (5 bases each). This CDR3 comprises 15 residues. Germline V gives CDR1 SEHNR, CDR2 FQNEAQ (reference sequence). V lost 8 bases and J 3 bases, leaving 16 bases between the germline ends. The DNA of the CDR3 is TGTGCCAGCCGACCGGGGACCGCACACACCGGGGAGCTGTTTTTT. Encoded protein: CASRPGTAHTGELFF.

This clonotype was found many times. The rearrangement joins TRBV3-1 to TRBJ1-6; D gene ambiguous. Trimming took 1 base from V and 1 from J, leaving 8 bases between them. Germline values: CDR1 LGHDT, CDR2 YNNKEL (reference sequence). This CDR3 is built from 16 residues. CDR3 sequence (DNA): TGTGCCAGCAGCCAAGGGATGAGGTCCTATAATTCACCCCTCCACTTT. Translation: CASSQGMRSYNSPLHF.